This T cell receptor (beta chain) was identified during a study of radiation and T cells in renal cell carcinoma. Concerning this clone: Its antigen is still unknown.

General study points: From baseline, blood top tumor clonotypes peaked at 2 weeks post-radiation.

Time point here: blood 4 weeks post-SBRT, at nephrectomy. Stated treatment: 15 Gy SBRT to primary tumor, nephrectomy 4 weeks later. Nephrectomy followed 15 Gy stereotactic body radiation by 4 weeks. TCRdb's table, derived via immunoSEQ multiplex PCR, lists solely in-frame clones and lacks some. The sample lists 75,000 to 95,000 clones, 70% to 90% occurring once. Trimming removed 5 bases from V and 6 bases from J; junction bases left unmatched: 10. The CDR3 sequence is 15 residues long. Germline assignment: CDR1 MNHEY and CDR2 SVGAGI. The rearrangement uses TRBV6-5 and TRBJ2-1; TRBD1 matches at 7 bases. Sequencing used blood, obtained from a patient whose treatment included radiotherapy and nephrectomy. This receptor was obtained from a man aged 45-65 years with renal cell carcinoma. The CDR3 DNA follows: TGTGCCAGCAGTCGTACAGGGGCAGGCCCCAATGAGCAGTTCTTC. It translates to CASSRTGAGPNEQFF.